This TCR beta chain is drawn from a study of cytomegalovirus exposure and HLA in healthy donors. 13 Jbeta primers and 60 Vbeta primers were used for the PCR. Measured with immunoSEQ multiplex PCR; TCRdb has only the in-frame clones, and not every one. The sample lists about 88,000 clones; approximately 90% were seen once. Germline V CDR1 and CDR2: SGHAT, FQNNGV. The V gene end was trimmed by 7 bases and the J gene end by 1 base; junction bases not matched to a gene: 11. The CDR3 extends over 16 amino acids. The study, taken as a whole, reports: An analysis that came later showed most CMV-associated TCR beta chains appearing HLA-restricted.

With respect to this clone: The antigen is unknown.

Material for sequencing was PBMCs. This TCR was recovered from a man between 18 and 35 years old in good health and CMV-seronegative. This sequence joins TRBV11-2 and TRBJ2-7; 9 bases align to TRBD2. The CDR3 region is CASNGYSGRGSYEQYF. The CDR3 bases are TGTGCCAGCAACGGTTATAGCGGGAGAGGATCCTACGAGCAGTACTTC.